This TCR beta chain was observed in a study of naive CD8 T cells in extremely preterm neonates. Overall study results and limits: Term neonates roughly 0.4%, young children 0.03%, adults about 0.01%; preterm neonates shared 2.5% to 3%. Compared with all age groups, preterm neonates showed less repertoire richness.

V was clipped by 3 bases and J by 6 bases; unmatched bases: 6. Germline CDR1 and CDR2: SGHVS and FQNEAQ. The CDR3 extends over 14 amino acids. Produced via immunoSEQ multiplex PCR; TCRdb's table is partial and in-frame only. The sample consists of several thousand clones, roughly 98% of them appearing once. As for this clone: The antigen is not known.

The sample holds sorted live naive CD8+ CD45RA+CCR7+ T cells. This rearrangement joins TRBV7-8 to TRBJ1-1, with 8 bases fitting TRBD1. Sequencing was done on a sample of naive CD8+ T cells from blood. The source is a human donor in good health. The CDR3 nucleotides read TGTGCCAGCAGCTTGTTCGACAGGGGCGCTGAAGCTTTCTTT. It encodes CASSLFDRGAEAFF.